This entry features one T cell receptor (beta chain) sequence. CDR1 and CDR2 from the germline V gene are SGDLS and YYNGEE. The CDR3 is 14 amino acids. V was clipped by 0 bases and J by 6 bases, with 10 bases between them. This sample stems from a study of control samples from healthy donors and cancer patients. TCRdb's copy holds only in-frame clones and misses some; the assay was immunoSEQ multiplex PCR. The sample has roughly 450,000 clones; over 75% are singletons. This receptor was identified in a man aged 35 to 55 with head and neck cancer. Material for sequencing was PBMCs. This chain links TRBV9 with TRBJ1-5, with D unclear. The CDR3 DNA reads TGTGCCAGCAGCGTAGGAGGGTTTGGTCAGCCCCAGCATTTT. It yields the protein CASSVGGFGQPQHF.